This entry features one T cell receptor (beta chain) sequence. At least ten counts were recorded for this clone. Its antigen is currently not known. There are no base qualities to consult, and no much larger clone falls within one base. Receptor libraries were prepared by PCR. Sequenced using an Illumina HiSeq 4000. High-throughput sequencing was used to profile the TCR beta-chain CDR3 region of each patient. On the study's bioinformatics: CDR3 differences across clinicopathological groups were used to build a classifier for discriminating distant-metastatic papillary thyroid cancer patients. The Shannon index was used to assess repertoire diversity, and the Morisita-Horn index was used to assess tumor-blood repertoire similarity. TCRdb cleaned the public reads at Q25 with fastp, built clones with MiXCR and kept in-frame beta chains. The V and J calls were not made by the authors but by TCRdb's processing. The sample has about 32,000 clones on record, 7% to 8% of them singletons. The ten top clones hold about 39% of the sample.

No patient had received any treatment before thyroid surgery. Using T-cell receptor beta sequencing, the study looked back at clinical samples from patients collected from the early 2010s to the late 2010s. The data belong to a study of metastatic and nonmetastatic thyroid tumors (dated by TCRdb to 2018 to 2021). Study-level background: For patients with malignant and with benign thyroid disease, the researchers compared repertoires between peripheral blood samples and tumor or nodule tissue samples.

The germline V gene supplies CDR1 KGHSH and CDR2 LQKENI. V is pruned by 2 bases and J by 3 bases, leaving 1 base of the junction without a gene match. Including the terminal cysteine and phenylalanine, the CDR3 comprises 14 residues. Just CDR3 DNA is preserved here, 42 bases in frame from base 1. Here is what the overall study found, with its caveats: In both blood and tumor samples, malignant tumors were reported to have significantly higher TCR beta diversity than benign nodules.

The chain is made from TRBV18 and TRBJ2-3; 8 central nucleotides agree with TRBD1. The sample was blood. The TCR originated in a female donor with papillary thyroid cancer or a benign thyroid nodule (not recorded which). Some clones in this sample may be carry-over from other donors' samples. The CDR3 is CASSPTGGTDTQYF. The nucleotide sequence is TGTGCCAGCTCACCAACAGGGGGGACAGATACGCAGTATTTT.